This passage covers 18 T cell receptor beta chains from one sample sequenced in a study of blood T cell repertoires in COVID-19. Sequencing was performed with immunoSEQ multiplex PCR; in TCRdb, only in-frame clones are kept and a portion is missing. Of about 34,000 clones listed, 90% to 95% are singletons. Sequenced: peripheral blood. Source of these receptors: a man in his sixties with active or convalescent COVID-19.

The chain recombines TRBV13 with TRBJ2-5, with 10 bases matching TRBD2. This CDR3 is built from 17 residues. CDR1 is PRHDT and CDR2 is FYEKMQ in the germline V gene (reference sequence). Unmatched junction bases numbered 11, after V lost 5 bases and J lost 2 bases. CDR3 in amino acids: CASSPDPGLATQETQYF. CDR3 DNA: TGTGCCAGCAGCCCCGATCCGGGACTAGCGACACAAGAGACCCAGTACTTC.

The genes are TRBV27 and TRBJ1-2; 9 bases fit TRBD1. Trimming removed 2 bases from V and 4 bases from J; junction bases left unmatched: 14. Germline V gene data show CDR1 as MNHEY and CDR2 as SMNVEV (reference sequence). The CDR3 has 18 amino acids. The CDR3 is CASSLSLRTGVPLYGYTF. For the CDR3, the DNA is TGTGCCAGCAGTTTAAGTTTAAGGACAGGGGTTCCCCTCTATGGCTACACCTTC.

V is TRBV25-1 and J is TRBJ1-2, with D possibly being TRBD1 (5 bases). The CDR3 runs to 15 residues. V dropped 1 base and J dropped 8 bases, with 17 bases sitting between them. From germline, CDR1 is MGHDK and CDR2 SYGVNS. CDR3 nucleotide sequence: TGTGCCAGCAGTGAATCTGTCGTCGGGACTTGGGGCTACACCTTC. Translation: CASSESVVGTWGYTF.

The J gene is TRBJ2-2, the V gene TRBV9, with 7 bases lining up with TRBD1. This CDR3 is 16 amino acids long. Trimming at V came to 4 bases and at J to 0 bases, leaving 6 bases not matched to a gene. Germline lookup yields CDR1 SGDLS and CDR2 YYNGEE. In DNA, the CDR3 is TGTGCCAGCAGCTACCGGGACAGAGCGAACACCGGGGAGCTGTTTTTT. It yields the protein CASSYRDRANTGELFF.

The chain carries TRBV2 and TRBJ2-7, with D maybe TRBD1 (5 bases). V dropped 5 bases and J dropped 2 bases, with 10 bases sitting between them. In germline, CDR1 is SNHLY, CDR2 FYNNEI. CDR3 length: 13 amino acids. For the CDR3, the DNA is TGTGCCAGCAGTCCAGGGTACCCCTACGAGCAGTACTTC. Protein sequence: CASSPGYPYEQYF.

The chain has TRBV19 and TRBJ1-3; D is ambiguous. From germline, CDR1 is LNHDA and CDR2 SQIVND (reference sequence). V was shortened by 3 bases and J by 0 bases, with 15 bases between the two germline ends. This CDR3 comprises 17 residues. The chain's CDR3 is CASSMRSGSSSGNTIYF. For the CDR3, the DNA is TGTGCCAGTAGTATGAGGTCGGGGAGCTCCTCTGGAAACACCATATATTTT.

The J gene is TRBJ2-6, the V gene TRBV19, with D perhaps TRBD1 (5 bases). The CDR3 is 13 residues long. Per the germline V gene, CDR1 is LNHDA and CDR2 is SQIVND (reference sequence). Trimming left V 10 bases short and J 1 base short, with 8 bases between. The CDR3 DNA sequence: TGTGCCATTCAGGGATCTGGGGCCAACGTCCTGACTTTC. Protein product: CAIQGSGANVLTF.

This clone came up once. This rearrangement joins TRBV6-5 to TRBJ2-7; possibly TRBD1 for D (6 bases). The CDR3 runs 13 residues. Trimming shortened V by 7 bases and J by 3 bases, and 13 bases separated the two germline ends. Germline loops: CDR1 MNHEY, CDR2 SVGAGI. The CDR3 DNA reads TGTGCCAGCACCACAGGGCAATTCTACGAGCAGTACTTC. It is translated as CASTTGQFYEQYF.

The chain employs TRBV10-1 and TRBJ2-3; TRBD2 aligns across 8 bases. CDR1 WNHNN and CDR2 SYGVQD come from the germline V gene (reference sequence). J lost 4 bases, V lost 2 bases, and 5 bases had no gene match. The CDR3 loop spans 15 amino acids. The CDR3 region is CASSESGSFADTQYF. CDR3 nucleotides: TGCGCCAGCAGTGAGAGCGGGAGTTTCGCAGATACGCAGTATTTT.

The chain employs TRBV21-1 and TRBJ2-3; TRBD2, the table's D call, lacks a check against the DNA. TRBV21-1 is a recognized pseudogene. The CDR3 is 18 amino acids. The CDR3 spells CASSKILAGAPPPDTQYF. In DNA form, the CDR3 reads TGTGCCAGCAGCAAAATACTAGCGGGAGCGCCCCCCCCAGATACGCAGTATTTT.

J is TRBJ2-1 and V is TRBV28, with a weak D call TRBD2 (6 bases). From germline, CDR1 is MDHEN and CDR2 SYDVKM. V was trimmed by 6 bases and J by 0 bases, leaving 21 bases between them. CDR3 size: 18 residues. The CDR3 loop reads CASRPRDSFASSYNEQFF. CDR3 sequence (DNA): TGTGCCAGCAGACCCCGGGACTCCTTCGCCAGCTCCTACAATGAGCAGTTCTTC.

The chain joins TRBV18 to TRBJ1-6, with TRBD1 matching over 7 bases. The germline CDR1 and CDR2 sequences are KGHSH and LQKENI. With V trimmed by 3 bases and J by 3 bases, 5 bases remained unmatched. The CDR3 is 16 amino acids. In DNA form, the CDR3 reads TGTGCCAGCTCACCGACGGGACAGATCTATAATTCACCCCTCCACTTT. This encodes CASSPTGQIYNSPLHF.

The CDR3 protein is CASSLTPGETEAFF. CDR3 bases: TGTGCCAGCAGCCTTACCCCAGGGGAGACTGAAGCTTTCTTT. The chain couples TRBV5-8 to TRBJ1-1, with D tentatively TRBD1 (6 bases). This CDR3 contains 14 residues. Germline loops: CDR1 SGHTS, CDR2 YDEGEE. The V and J ends lost 4 bases and 5 bases respectively, with 15 bases between them.

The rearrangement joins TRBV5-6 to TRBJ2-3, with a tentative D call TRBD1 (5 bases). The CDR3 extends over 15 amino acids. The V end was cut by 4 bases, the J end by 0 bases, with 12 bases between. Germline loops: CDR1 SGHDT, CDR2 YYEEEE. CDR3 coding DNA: TGTGCCAGCAGCGTCTACAGGAGTAGCACAGATACGCAGTATTTT. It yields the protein CASSVYRSSTDTQYF. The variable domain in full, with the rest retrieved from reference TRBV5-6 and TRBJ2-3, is DAGVTQSPTHLIKTRGQQVTLRCSPKSGHDTVSWYQQALGQGPQFIFQYYEEEERQRGNFPDRFSGHQFPNYSSELNVNALLLGDSALYLCASSVYRSSTDTQYFGPGTRLTVL.

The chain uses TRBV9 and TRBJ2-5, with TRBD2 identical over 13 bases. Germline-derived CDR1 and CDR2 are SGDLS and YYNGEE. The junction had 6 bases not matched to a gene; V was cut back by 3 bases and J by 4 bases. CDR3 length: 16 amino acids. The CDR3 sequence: CASSAGTSGALETQYF. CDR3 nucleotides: TGTGCCAGCAGCGCCGGGACTAGCGGGGCATTAGAGACCCAGTACTTC. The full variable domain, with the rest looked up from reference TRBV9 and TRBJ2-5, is DSGVTQTPKHLITATGQRVTLRCSPRSGDLSVYWYQQSLDQGLQFLIQYYNGEERAKGNILERFSAQQFPDLHSELNLSSLELGDSALYFCASSAGTSGALETQYFGPGTRLLVL.

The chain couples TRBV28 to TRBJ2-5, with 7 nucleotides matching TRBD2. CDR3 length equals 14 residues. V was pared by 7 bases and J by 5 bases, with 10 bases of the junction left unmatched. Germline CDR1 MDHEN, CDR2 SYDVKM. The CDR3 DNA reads TGTGCCAGCAAAGTTGTTCGGGGGGATGAGACCCAGTACTTC. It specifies CASKVVRGDETQYF.

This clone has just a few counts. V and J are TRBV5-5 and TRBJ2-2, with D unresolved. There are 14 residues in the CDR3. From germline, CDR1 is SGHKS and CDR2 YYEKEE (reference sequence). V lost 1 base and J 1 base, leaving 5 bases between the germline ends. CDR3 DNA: TGTGCCAGCAGCTTGATAGAGAACACCGGGGAGCTGTTTTTT. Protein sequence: CASSLIENTGELFF.

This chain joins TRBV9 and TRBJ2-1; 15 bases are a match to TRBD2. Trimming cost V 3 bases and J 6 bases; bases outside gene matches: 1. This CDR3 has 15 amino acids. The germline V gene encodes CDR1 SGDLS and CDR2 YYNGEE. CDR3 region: CASSGTSGRGNEQFF. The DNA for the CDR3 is TGTGCCAGCAGCGGGACTAGCGGGAGGGGCAATGAGCAGTTCTTC.